Following are 3 T cell receptor beta chains from one sample sequenced in a study of T cell repertoires in cytomegalovirus infection. MiXCR, run by TCRdb on the reads, gives a single entry per CDR3 protein. This table has around 500,000 distinct CDR3 sequences, about 42% appearing once. These receptors have no identified antigens. The sample in question was cultured PBMCs, obtained from culture after CMV antigen stimulation. These receptors all come from a human donor in good health (CMV status not recorded). Some clones in this sample may be carry-over from other donors' samples.

The rearrangement uses TRBV5-1 and TRBJ1-2; weak D call: TRBD1 (6 bases). V lost 4 bases and J lost 3, with 16 bases in between. Germline CDR1 and CDR2: SGHRS and YFSETQ. The CDR3 has 15 residues. The CDR3 DNA is TGCGCCAGCAGCCAATACCTGGACAGAGACTATGGCTACACCTTC. This sequence encodes CASSQYLDRDYGYTF.

The DNA of the CDR3 is TGTGCCAGCAGCTCGAGACGGGGACTAGCGGTCTCCTACGAGCAGTACTTC. Its translation: CASSSRRGLAVSYEQYF. The rearrangement links TRBV7-2 to TRBJ2-7; 11 nucleotides agree with TRBD2. The CDR3 has 17 residues. V lost 4 bases and J lost 0; bases outside the gene matches: 8. Germline lookup yields CDR1 SGHTA and CDR2 FQGNSA.

The V and J genes are TRBV27 and TRBJ1-1; D remains ambiguous. Trimming removed 0 bases at V and 0 bases at J, with 14 bases between. Germline CDR1 and CDR2: MNHEY and SMNVEV (reference sequence). The CDR3 is made up of 17 amino acids. CDR3 loop: CASSLSTHPSLNTEAFF. CDR3 nucleotide sequence: TGTGCCAGCAGTTTATCGACACATCCCAGTTTGAACACTGAAGCTTTCTTT.